Given below is one T cell receptor beta chain in context. This sample stems from a study of control samples from healthy donors and cancer patients. TCRdb's table, derived via immunoSEQ multiplex PCR, lists solely in-frame clones and lacks some. This table has about 190,000 clones, 90% to 95% appearing once. CDR3 length: 15 residues. Trimming took 5 bases from V and 1 from J, leaving 15 bases between them. The germline gives CDR1 SEHNR, CDR2 FQNEAQ (reference sequence). This clonotype was sampled from a man aged 25-45 years in good health. Material for sequencing was blood. This sequence joins TRBV7-9 and TRBJ2-7; the D gene is possibly TRBD2 (7 bases). The CDR3 sequence: CASSGEGGVSYEQYF. The CDR3 nucleotides are TGTGCCAGCAGCGGTGAGGGGGGGGTTTCCTACGAGCAGTACTTC.